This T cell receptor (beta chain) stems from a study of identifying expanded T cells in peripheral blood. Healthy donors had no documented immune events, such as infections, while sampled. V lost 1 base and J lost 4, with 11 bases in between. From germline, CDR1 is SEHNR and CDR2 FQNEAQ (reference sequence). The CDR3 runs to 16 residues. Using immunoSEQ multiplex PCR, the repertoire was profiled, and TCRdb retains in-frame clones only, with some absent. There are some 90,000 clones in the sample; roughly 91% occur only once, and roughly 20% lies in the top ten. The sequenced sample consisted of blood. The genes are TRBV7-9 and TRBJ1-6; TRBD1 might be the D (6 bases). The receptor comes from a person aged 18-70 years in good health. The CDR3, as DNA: TGTGCCAGCAGCTTAGACGGGACACCATATAATTCACCCCTCCACTTT. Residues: CASSLDGTPYNSPLHF.